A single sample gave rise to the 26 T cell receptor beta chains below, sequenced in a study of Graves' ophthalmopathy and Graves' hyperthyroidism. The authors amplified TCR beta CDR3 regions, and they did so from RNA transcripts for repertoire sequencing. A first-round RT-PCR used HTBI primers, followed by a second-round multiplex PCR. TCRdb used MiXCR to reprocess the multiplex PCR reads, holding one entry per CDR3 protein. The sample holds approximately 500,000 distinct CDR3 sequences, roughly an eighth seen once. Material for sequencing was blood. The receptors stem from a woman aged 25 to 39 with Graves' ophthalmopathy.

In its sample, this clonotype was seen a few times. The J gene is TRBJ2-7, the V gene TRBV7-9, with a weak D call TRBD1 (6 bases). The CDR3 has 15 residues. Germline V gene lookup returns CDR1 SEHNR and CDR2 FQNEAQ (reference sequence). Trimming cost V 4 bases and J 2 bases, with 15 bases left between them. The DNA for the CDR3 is TGTGCCAGCAGCTCACGGGACACCTCCACCTACGAGCAGTACGTC. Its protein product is CASSSRDTSTYEQYV.

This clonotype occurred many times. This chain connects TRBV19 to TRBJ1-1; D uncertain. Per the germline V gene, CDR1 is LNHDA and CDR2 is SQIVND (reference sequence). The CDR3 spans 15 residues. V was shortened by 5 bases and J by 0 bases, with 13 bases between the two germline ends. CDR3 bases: TGTGCCAGTAGTTCCACTAACCCCATGAACACTGAAGCTTTCTTT. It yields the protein CASSSTNPMNTEAFF.

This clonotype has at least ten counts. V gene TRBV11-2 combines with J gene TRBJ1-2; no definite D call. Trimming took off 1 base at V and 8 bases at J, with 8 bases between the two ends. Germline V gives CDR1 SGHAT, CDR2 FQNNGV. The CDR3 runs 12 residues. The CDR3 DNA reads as TGTGCCAGCAGCTTAGTTGGAGGGGGCTACACCTTC. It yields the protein CASSLVGGGYTF.

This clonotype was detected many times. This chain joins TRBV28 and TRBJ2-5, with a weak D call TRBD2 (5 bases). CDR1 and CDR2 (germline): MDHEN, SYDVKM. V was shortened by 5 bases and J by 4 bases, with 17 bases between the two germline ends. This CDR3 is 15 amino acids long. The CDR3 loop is CASSPLLAKSETQYF. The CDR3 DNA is TGTGCCAGCAGTCCCCTATTAGCGAAATCAGAGACCCAGTACTTC.

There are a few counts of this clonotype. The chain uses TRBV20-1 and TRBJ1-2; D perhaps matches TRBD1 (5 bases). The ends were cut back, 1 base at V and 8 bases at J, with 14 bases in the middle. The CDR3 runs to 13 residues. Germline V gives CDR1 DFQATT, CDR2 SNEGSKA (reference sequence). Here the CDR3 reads CSARGPNRGGYTF. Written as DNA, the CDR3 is TGCAGTGCTAGAGGACCGAATCGGGGCGGCTACACCTTC.

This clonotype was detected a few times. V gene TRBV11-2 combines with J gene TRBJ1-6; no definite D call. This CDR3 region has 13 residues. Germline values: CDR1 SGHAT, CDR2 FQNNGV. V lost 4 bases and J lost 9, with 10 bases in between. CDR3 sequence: CASSWNLVSPLHF. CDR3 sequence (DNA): TGTGCCAGCAGCTGGAACCTGGTTTCACCCCTCCACTTT.

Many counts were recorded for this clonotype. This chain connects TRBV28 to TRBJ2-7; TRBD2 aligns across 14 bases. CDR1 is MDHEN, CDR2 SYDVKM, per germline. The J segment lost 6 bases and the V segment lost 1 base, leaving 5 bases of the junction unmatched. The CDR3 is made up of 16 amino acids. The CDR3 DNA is TGTGCCAGCAGTTTATTTGCGACTAGCGGGAGGGTCGAGCAGTACTTC. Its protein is CASSLFATSGRVEQYF.

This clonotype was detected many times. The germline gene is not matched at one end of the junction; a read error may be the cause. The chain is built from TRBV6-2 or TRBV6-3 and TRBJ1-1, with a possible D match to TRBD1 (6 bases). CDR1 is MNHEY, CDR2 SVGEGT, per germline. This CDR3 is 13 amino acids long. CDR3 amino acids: CASSWGQNTKAFF. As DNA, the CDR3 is TGTGCCAGCAGTTGGGGACAAAACACTAAAGCTTTCTTT.

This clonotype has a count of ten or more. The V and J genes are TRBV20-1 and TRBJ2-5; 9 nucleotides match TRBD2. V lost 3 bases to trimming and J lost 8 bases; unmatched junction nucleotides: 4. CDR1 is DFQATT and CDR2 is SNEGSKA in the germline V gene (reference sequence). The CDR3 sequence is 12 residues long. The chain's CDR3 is CSASHSGGTQYF. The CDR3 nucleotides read TGCAGTGCTAGTCATAGCGGGGGAACCCAGTACTTC.

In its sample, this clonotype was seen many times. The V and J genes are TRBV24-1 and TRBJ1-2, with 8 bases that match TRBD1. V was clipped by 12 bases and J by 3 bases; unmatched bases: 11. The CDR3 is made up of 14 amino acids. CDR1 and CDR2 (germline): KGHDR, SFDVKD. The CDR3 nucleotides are TGTGCCGTCCAACCCGGGACAGGCTACTATGGCTACACCTTC. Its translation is CAVQPGTGYYGYTF.

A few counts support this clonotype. This CDR3 reads CASSLTESYEQYF. The CDR3 DNA reads TGCGCCAGCAGCTTGACCGAGTCCTACGAGCAGTACTTC. The chain has TRBV5-1 and TRBJ2-7; no reliable D call. The V gene's germline CDR1 is SGHRS and CDR2 YFSETQ. The CDR3 contains 13 residues. Trimming left V 1 base short and J 1 base short, with 6 bases between.

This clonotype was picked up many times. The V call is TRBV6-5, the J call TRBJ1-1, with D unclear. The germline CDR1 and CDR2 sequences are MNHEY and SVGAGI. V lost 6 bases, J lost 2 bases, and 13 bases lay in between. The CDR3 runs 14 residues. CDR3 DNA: TGTGCCAGCAGCGCCTACGGAACCAACACTGAAGCTTTCTTT. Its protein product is CASSAYGTNTEAFF.

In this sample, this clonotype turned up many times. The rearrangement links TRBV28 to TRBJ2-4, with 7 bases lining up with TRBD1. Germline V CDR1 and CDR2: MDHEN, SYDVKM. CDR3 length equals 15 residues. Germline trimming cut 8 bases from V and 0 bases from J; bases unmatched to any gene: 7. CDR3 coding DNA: TGTGCCAGCGGGGGACAGCCACTAGCCAAAAACATTCAGTACTTC. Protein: CASGGQPLAKNIQYF.

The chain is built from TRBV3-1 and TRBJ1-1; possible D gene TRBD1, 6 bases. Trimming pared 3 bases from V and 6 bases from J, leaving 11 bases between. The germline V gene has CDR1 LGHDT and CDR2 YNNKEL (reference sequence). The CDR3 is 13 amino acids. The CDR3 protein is CASSQGQKAEAFF. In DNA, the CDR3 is TGTGCCAGCAGCCAGGGACAAAAGGCTGAAGCTTTCTTT.

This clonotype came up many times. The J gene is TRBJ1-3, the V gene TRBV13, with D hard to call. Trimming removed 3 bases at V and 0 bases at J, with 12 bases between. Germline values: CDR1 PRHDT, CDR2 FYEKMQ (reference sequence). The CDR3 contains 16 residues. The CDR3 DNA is TGTGCCAGCAGCTTCCTACAACATAGCTCTGGAAACACCATATATTTT. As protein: CASSFLQHSSGNTIYF.

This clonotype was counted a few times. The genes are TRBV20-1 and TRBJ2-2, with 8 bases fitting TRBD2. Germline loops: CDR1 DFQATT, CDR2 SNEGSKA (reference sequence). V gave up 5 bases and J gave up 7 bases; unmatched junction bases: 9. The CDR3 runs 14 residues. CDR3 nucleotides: TGCAGTGCTTGGTCGGGGGGGGCTTTCGGGGAGCTGTTTTTT. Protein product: CSAWSGGAFGELFF.

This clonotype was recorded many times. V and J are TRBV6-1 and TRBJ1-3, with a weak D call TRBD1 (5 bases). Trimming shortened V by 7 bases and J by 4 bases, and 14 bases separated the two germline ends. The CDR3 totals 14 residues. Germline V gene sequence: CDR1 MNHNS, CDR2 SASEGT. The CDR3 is CASNDGASGNTIYF. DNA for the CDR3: TGTGCCAGCAACGACGGGGCTTCCGGAAACACCATATATTTT.

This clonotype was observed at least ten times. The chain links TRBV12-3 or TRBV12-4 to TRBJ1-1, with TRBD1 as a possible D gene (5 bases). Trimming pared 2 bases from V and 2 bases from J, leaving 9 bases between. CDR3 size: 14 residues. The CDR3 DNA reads TGTGCCAGCAGTTTATGGCAGGGCAACACTGAAGCTTTCTTT. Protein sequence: CASSLWQGNTEAFF.

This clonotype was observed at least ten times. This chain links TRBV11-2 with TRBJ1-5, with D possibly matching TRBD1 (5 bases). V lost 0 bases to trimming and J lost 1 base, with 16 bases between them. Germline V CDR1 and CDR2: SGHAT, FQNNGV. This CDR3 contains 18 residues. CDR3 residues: CASSLEGRTPYSNQPQHF. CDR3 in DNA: TGTGCCAGCAGCTTAGAGGGGCGGACACCTTACAGCAATCAGCCCCAGCATTTT.

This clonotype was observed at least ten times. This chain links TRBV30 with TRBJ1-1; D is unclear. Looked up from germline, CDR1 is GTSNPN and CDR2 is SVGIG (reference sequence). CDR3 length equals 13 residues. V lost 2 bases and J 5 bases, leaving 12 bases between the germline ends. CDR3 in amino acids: CAWSIEGTTEAFF. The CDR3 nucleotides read TGTGCCTGGAGTATTGAGGGAACTACTGAAGCTTTCTTT.

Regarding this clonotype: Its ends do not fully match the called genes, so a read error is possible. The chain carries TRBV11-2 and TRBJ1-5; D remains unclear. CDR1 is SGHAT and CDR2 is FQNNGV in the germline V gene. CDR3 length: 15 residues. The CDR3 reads CASSLDAISHQPQHF. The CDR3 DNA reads TGTGCCAGCAGTTTGGATGCTATTAGCCATCAGCCCCAGCATTTT.

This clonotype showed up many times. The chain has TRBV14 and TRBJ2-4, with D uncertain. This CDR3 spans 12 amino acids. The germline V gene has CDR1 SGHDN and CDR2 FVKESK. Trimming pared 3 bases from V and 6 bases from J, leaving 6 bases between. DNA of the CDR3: TGTGCCAGCAGCCATTGGGGAAACATTCAGTACTTC. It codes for CASSHWGNIQYF.

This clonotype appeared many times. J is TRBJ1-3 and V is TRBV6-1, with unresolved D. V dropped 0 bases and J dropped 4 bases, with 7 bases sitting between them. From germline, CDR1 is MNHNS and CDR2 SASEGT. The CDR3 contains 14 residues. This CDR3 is CASSEASGGNTIYF. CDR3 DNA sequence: TGTGCCAGCAGTGAAGCAAGCGGGGGAAACACCATATATTTT.

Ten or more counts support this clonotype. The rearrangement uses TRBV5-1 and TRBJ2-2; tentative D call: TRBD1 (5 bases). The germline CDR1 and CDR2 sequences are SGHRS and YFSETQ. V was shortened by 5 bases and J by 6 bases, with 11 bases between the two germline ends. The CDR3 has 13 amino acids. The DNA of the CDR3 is TGCGCCAGCAGGTACCAAGGGGCCGGGGAGCTGTTTTTT. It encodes CASRYQGAGELFF.

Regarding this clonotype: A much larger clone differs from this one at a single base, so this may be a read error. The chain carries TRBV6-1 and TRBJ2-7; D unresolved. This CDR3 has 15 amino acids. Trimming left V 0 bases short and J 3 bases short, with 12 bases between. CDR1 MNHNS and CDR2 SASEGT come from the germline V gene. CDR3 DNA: TGTGCCAGCAGTGAAGCCACAGCCAACTACTACGAGCAGTACTTC. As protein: CASSEATANYYEQYF.

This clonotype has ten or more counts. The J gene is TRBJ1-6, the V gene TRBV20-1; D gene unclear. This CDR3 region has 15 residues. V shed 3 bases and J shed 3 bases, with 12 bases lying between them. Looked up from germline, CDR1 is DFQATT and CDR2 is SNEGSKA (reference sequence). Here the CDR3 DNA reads TGCAGTGCTAGGGTCGGCGGAGTCTATAATTCACCCCTCCACTTT. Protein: CSARVGGVYNSPLHF.